A selection of T cell receptor beta chains follows, all from one sample in a study of T cells in Graves' hyperthyroidism and ophthalmopathy. MiXCR, run by TCRdb on the multiplex PCR reads, gives a single entry per CDR3 protein. The table has about 690,000 distinct CDR3 sequences, 15% to 20% seen once. What was sequenced was blood. The receptors derive from a man in his fifties or sixties with Graves' hyperthyroidism. The CDR3 runs from the conserved cysteine through the conserved F or W. D genes are given only for firm matches. Expanded clones get a size class; other rows say once, few or many, or leave the size out.

TRBD1	TRBV2	TRBJ1-5	few	TGTGCCAGCAAATCCGGGACAGATTTAGGGCCCCAGCATTTT	CASKSGTDLGPQHF
TRBD1	TRBV7-8	TRBJ1-1	many	TGTGCCAGCAGCTCATGGACAGGGAAGAACACTGAAGCTTTCTTT	CASSSWTGKNTEAFF
TRBD1	TRBV28	TRBJ1-5	few	TGTGCCAGCAGTTCTCCATTACAGGGGGGGAATCAGCCCCAGCATTTT	CASSSPLQGGNQPQHF
.	TRBV6-2/TRBV6-3	TRBJ2-7	many	TGTGCCAGCAGTTACGGACATAGCAGCTCCTACGAGCAGTACTTC	CASSYGHSSSYEQYF
.	TRBV6-1	TRBJ2-5	few	TGTGCCAGCAGTCTTCCATCCGTGGAAGGGGCCCAGTACTTC	CASSLPSVEGAQYF
TRBD2	TRBV5-1	TRBJ2-1	once	TGCGCCAGCAGCTTGGCACTAGCGGGAGTTCATGAGCAGTTCTTC	CASSLALAGVHEQFF
.	TRBV12-3/TRBV12-4	TRBJ2-7	many	TGTGCCAGCAGTTTAAGGGACTCGTACTACGAGCAGTACTTC	CASSLRDSYYEQYF
TRBD1	TRBV30	TRBJ1-1	few	TGTGCCTGGAGGGGGACAGGCAAACGATGGGTGAACACTGAAGCTTTCTTT	CAWRGTGKRWVNTEAFF
.	TRBV2	TRBJ2-7	many	TGTGCCAGCAGTGAAGGACAGGGAGGCTACGAGCAGTACTTC	CASSEGQGGYEQYF
.	TRBV2	TRBJ2-4	many	TGTGCCAGCAGTGACCCAGACAGGTTTACAAACATTCAGTACTTC	CASSDPDRFTNIQYF
TRBD1	TRBV28	TRBJ2-7	.	TGTGCCAGCAGCACTTCAGGGGGCTTCTCCTACGAGCAGTACTTC	CASSTSGGFSYEQYF
TRBD1	TRBV28	TRBJ2-5	many	TGTGCCAGCAGTGAACTGGGACAGGCAGAAGAGACCCAGTACTTC	CASSELGQAEETQYF
TRBD1	TRBV5-1	TRBJ2-7	few	TGCGCCAGCAGCCAACACGGCCCTTTACAGGGGAGAAGTTACGAGCAGTACTTC	CASSQHGPLQGRSYEQYF
.	TRBV20-1	TRBJ2-1	many	TGCAGTGCTAGTACACACCTTAACTCCTACAATGAGCAGTTCTTC	CSASTHLNSYNEQFF
TRBD2	TRBV19	TRBJ2-1	few	TGTGCCAGTAGTATTGCTAGCGGCCACAATGAGCAGTTCTTC	CASSIASGHNEQFF
TRBD1	TRBV19	TRBJ2-5	.	TGTGCCAGTAGTCACCGTGGGACAGCCCAAGAGACCCAGTACTTC	CASSHRGTAQETQYF
TRBD2	TRBV20-1	TRBJ2-1	few	TGCAGTGCTAGAGATACCCTAGCGGGAGATATTTATCAGAATGAGCAGTTCTTC	CSARDTLAGDIYQNEQFF